The 29 T cell receptor beta chains listed next were all sequenced from one sample in a study of T-cell memory formation after mild COVID-19. Each CDR3 protein is one row after TCRdb ran MiXCR on the 5' RACE reads. This table holds under 250,000 distinct CDR3 sequences, around 9.5% found once. Sequenced: PBMCs or a T cell subset sorted from them (not recorded which). These receptors originate from a man aged 18 to 35 who had mild COVID-19 (a few samples of this study predate the infection). Cell type and time point are not known.

This clonotype was detected ten times or more. The gene calls are TRBV7-9 and TRBJ2-5; the D is unclear. V was clipped by 6 bases and J by 10 bases, with 15 bases between them. The V gene's germline CDR1 is SEHNR and CDR2 FQNEAQ (reference sequence). The CDR3 is 12 amino acids. This CDR3 reads CASSSDARDQYF. The CDR3 bases are TGTGCCAGCAGTTCGGATGCAAGGGACCAGTACTTC. Together with reference TRBV7-9 and TRBJ2-5, the CDR3 gives the full variable domain: DTGVSQNPRHKITKRGQNVTFRCDPISEHNRLYWYRQTLGQGPEFLTYFQNEAQLEKSRLLSDRFSAERPKGSFSTLEIQRTEQGDSAMYLCASSSDARDQYFGPGTRLLVL.

This clonotype was recorded at least ten times. The V and J genes are TRBV27 and TRBJ2-7, with D possibly being TRBD2 (6 bases). The CDR3 contains 15 residues. The ends were cut back, 3 bases at V and 1 base at J, with 13 bases in the middle. Germline CDR1 and CDR2: MNHEY and SMNVEV (reference sequence). CDR3 protein: CASSFKAGGSYEQYV. As DNA, the CDR3 is TGTGCCAGCAGTTTTAAGGCCGGGGGATCCTACGAGCAGTACGTC.

This clonotype was detected ten times or more. The chain uses TRBV6-6 and TRBJ1-2, with 9 bases matching TRBD1. The V gene end was trimmed by 2 bases and the J gene end by 8 bases; junction bases not matched to a gene: 3. Germline V lookup: CDR1 MNHNY, CDR2 SVGAGI (reference sequence). The CDR3 has 13 residues. CDR3 residues: CASSYGTGQGYTF. CDR3 DNA sequence: TGTGCCAGCAGTTACGGGACAGGGCAAGGCTACACCTTC.

The V and J genes are TRBV20-1 and TRBJ2-7; TRBD1 or TRBD2 may be the D gene (5 bases each). This CDR3 comprises 15 residues. Looked up from germline, CDR1 is DFQATT and CDR2 is SNEGSKA (reference sequence). V was clipped by 3 bases and J by 3 bases, with 18 bases between them. Written as DNA, the CDR3 is TGCAGTGCTAGGCCACGGGGTGGGGGTTTCTACGAGCAGTACTTC. The encoded protein is CSARPRGGGFYEQYF.

The chain links TRBV5-1 to TRBJ2-5; TRBD1 might be the D (6 bases). CDR3 length equals 15 residues. Germline loops: CDR1 SGHRS, CDR2 YFSETQ. With 3 bases removed from V and 3 bases from J, the gap between germline ends came to 15 bases. In nucleotides, the CDR3 is TGCGCCAGCAGCTGGGCCCTACAGGGAAAAGAGACCCAGTACTTC. Translation: CASSWALQGKETQYF.

The chain employs TRBV5-6 and TRBJ1-4; D remains unclear. The CDR3 is 13 amino acids. Germline CDR1 reads SGHDT; CDR2 reads YYEEEE. V lost 0 bases and J 11 bases, leaving 11 bases between the germline ends. DNA of the CDR3: TGTGCCAGCAGCTTGGGAGCGGGGATGAAACTGTTTTTT. Amino acid sequence: CASSLGAGMKLFF.

The V gene is TRBV6-2 or TRBV6-3, the J gene TRBJ2-1; no clear D. Germline CDR1 is MNHEY and CDR2 is SVGEGT. The CDR3 is 13 amino acids. The V end was cut by 2 bases, the J end by 4 bases, with 6 bases between. The CDR3 here is CASSYRRYNEQFF. For the CDR3, the DNA is TGTGCCAGCAGTTACCGCAGATACAATGAGCAGTTCTTC.

This clonotype was seen a handful of times. V usage is TRBV10-2 and J usage is TRBJ1-1, with 7 bases aligning to TRBD1. The CDR3 totals 13 residues. With V trimmed by 0 bases and J by 7 bases, 2 bases remained unmatched. Germline values: CDR1 WSHSY, CDR2 SAAADI. CDR3 DNA sequence: TGCGCCAGCAGTGAGTCTAGGGGGCTTGAAGCTTTCTTT. Protein product: CASSESRGLEAFF.

A few counts support this clonotype. V usage is TRBV5-1 and J usage is TRBJ1-1, with TRBD1 as a possible D gene (6 bases). The CDR3 covers 13 residues. With 7 bases removed from V and 4 bases from J, the gap between germline ends came to 14 bases. Germline V gives CDR1 SGHRS, CDR2 YFSETQ. The DNA for the CDR3 is TGCGCCAGCCAAACAGGGTTGGGCACTGAAGCTTTCTTT. Translating gives CASQTGLGTEAFF. The whole variable domain, remainder taken from reference TRBV5-1 and TRBJ1-1, is KAGVTQTPRYLIKTRGQQVTLSCSPISGHRSVSWYQQTPGQGLQFLFEYFSETQRNKGNFPGRFSGRQFSNSRSEMNVSTLELGDSALYLCASQTGLGTEAFFGQGTRLTVV.

V usage is TRBV6-6 and J usage is TRBJ1-6; D is perhaps TRBD1 (5 bases). Germline V gives CDR1 MNHNY, CDR2 SVGAGI (reference sequence). CDR3 length: 14 residues. The V gene lost 2 bases and the J gene lost 9 bases, with 11 bases spanning the gap. CDR3 in amino acids: CASSYGGLGSPLHF. The DNA for the CDR3 is TGTGCCAGCAGTTACGGGGGTCTAGGTTCACCCCTCCACTTT.

The chain joins TRBV7-2 to TRBJ2-3; D is unresolved. Germline V gene data show CDR1 as SGHTA and CDR2 as FQGNSA. The length of the CDR3 is 14 residues. Trimming took 1 base from V and 2 from J, leaving 7 bases between them. CDR3 nucleotide sequence: TGTGCCAGCAGCTTAGAGGCCTTCACAGATACGCAGTATTTT. Amino acid sequence: CASSLEAFTDTQYF.

This clonotype was seen only a few times. V usage is TRBV5-1 and J usage is TRBJ2-1; D not resolved. The CDR3 runs 11 residues. Germline CDR1 SGHRS, CDR2 YFSETQ. Between the trimmed V and J ends, which lost 6 bases and 4 bases, there was a span of 5 bases. CDR3 residues: CASTGYNEQFF. Written as DNA, the CDR3 is TGCGCCAGCACAGGTTACAATGAGCAGTTCTTC.

The DNA for the CDR3 is TGCGCCAGCCTGGGGCCCGGGGGCCGGTACGAGCAGTACGTC. Its translation: CASLGPGGRYEQYV. The V and J genes are TRBV5-1 and TRBJ2-7; D tentatively reads TRBD1 or TRBD2 (6 bases each). The CDR3 length is 14 residues. Germline V gene sequence: CDR1 SGHRS, CDR2 YFSETQ. V shed 7 bases and J shed 4 bases, with 18 bases lying between them.

J is TRBJ2-1 and V is TRBV7-6; D not certain. Germline assignment: CDR1 SGHVS and CDR2 FNYEAQ. V was clipped by 4 bases and J by 8 bases, with 15 bases between them. The CDR3 sequence is 14 residues long. The CDR3 region has the DNA TGTGCCAGCAGCTATCTGACCGCCCCCGATGAGCAGTTCTTC. It translates to CASSYLTAPDEQFF.

The rearrangement joins TRBV7-2 to TRBJ2-3; 8 positions agree with TRBD2. The V and J ends lost 7 bases and 2 bases, in that order; junction bases with no gene match: 8. CDR3 length: 15 amino acids. Germline V gene lookup returns CDR1 SGHTA and CDR2 FQGNSA. The CDR3 spells CASTHPGLVTDTQYF. The CDR3 nucleotides read TGTGCCAGCACCCACCCGGGACTAGTCACAGATACGCAGTATTTT.

The rearrangement uses TRBV7-2 and TRBJ2-3; perhaps TRBD2 as D (5 bases). Germline CDR1 SGHTA, CDR2 FQGNSA. Trimming left V 5 bases short and J 8 bases short, with 14 bases between. CDR3 length equals 13 residues. The CDR3 nucleotides are TGTGCCAGCAGCCGCCCCGGGGTTGGTACGCAGTATTTT. Its protein is CASSRPGVGTQYF.

The chain joins TRBV7-6 to TRBJ2-3, with 8 bases identical to TRBD2. Trimming took 2 bases from V and 1 from J; bases not matched to a gene: 8. Germline values: CDR1 SGHVS, CDR2 FNYEAQ. This CDR3 comprises 17 residues. The CDR3 DNA sequence: TGTGCCAGCAGCTTAAGCCCCCCCGGGGGGGGCACAGATACGCAGTATTTT. Amino acids: CASSLSPPGGGTDTQYF. Using reference TRBV7-6 and TRBJ2-3 for the parts outside the CDR3, the full variable domain is GAGVSQSPRYKVTKRGQDVALRCDPISGHVSLYWYRQALGQGPEFLTYFNYEAQQDKSGLPNDRFSAERPEGSISTLTIQRTEQRDSAMYRCASSLSPPGGGTDTQYFGPGTRLTVL.

This clonotype showed up many times. The chain links TRBV12-3 or TRBV12-4 to TRBJ2-5; D not certain. The CDR3 contains 11 residues. V lost 1 base and J lost 9, with 6 bases in between. CDR3 DNA: TGTGCCAGCAGTTTAGGTCGGGCCCAGTACTTC. It is translated as CASSLGRAQYF.

This clonotype came up a few times. The chain links TRBV12-3 or TRBV12-4 to TRBJ1-2; a weak D match, TRBD1 (5 bases). This CDR3 is 13 amino acids long. V gave up 7 bases and J gave up 3 bases, with 12 bases separating them. The CDR3 DNA reads TGTGCCAGCACCGACGACAGCCACTATGGCTACACCTTC. Its translation is CASTDDSHYGYTF.

There are many counts of this clonotype. The gene calls are TRBV5-1 and TRBJ2-5; the D gene is possibly TRBD2 (5 bases). The CDR3 sequence is 14 residues long. V was pared by 4 bases and J by 4 bases, with 14 bases between. CDR1 SGHRS and CDR2 YFSETQ come from the germline V gene. The CDR3 protein is CASSPMTAGETQYF. The CDR3 DNA follows: TGCGCCAGCAGCCCGATGACGGCGGGAGAGACCCAGTACTTC.

This clonotype was picked up a small number of times. The chain recombines TRBV20-1 with TRBJ2-7, with D hard to call. Deletions cut 5 bases from V and 2 bases from J, with 10 bases between. The CDR3 consists of 12 residues. Germline V gene lookup returns CDR1 DFQATT and CDR2 SNEGSKA (reference sequence). The CDR3 sequence is CSAWLDAYEQYV. The CDR3 DNA sequence: TGCAGTGCTTGGTTGGACGCCTACGAGCAGTACGTC.

V is TRBV7-2 and J is TRBJ2-5; TRBD1 might be the D (6 bases). The CDR3 is 16 residues long. The germline V and J ends were trimmed by 4 bases and 5 bases, with 20 bases remaining between them. CDR1 is SGHTA and CDR2 is FQGNSA in the germline V gene. In DNA, the CDR3 is TGTGCCAGCAGCTACTACTCAGGGGCCCGTTGGGAGACCCAGTACTTC. It is translated as CASSYYSGARWETQYF.

This clonotype was observed a few times. The genes are TRBV10-3 and TRBJ2-5; D gene ambiguous. V was clipped by 4 bases and J by 5 bases, with 11 bases between them. CDR1 and CDR2 from the germline V gene are ENHRY and SYGVKD. The CDR3 runs 13 residues. The CDR3 sequence is CAISGGNIETQYF. The CDR3 DNA reads TGTGCCATCAGTGGCGGAAATATTGAGACCCAGTACTTC.

The chain uses TRBV20-1 and TRBJ2-3, with D perhaps TRBD1 (6 bases). The V gene's germline CDR1 is DFQATT and CDR2 SNEGSKA (reference sequence). V dropped 4 bases and J dropped 4 bases, with 12 bases sitting between them. This CDR3 region has 13 residues. As DNA, the CDR3 is TGCAGTGCTAAACGGGACAACTCAGATACGCAGTATTTT. Amino acids: CSAKRDNSDTQYF.

The V and J genes are TRBV12-3 or TRBV12-4 and TRBJ2-1; D is perhaps TRBD2 (6 bases). CDR3 length: 12 residues. V was pared by 8 bases and J by 7 bases, with 12 bases between. CDR3 residues: CASGTLANEQFF. CDR3 bases: TGTGCCAGCGGGACTCTAGCAAATGAGCAGTTCTTC.

In this sample, this clonotype turned up many times. The chain recombines TRBV7-9 with TRBJ2-5; either TRBD1 or TRBD2 may supply D (5 bases each). The germline gives CDR1 SEHNR, CDR2 FQNEAQ (reference sequence). This CDR3 comprises 14 residues. Between the trimmed V and J ends, which lost 2 bases and 5 bases, there was a span of 12 bases. CDR3 protein: CASSLFGDPETQYF. DNA for the CDR3: TGTGCCAGCAGCTTATTTGGGGACCCGGAGACCCAGTACTTC.

J is TRBJ1-2 and V is TRBV11-2; tentatively, D is TRBD1 (6 bases). This CDR3 contains 16 residues. The germline V gene encodes CDR1 SGHAT and CDR2 FQNNGV. The germline V and J ends were trimmed by 9 bases and 8 bases, with 28 bases remaining between them. The DNA of the CDR3 is TGTGCCAGTCGAGGTATTCAAAACAGGGCACGTCTCGGCTACACCTTC. Translated: CASRGIQNRARLGYTF. Filled out from reference TRBV11-2 and TRBJ1-2, the complete variable domain reads EAGVAQSPRYKIIEKRQSVAFWCNPISGHATLYWYQQILGQGPKLLIQFQNNGVVDDSQLPKDRFSAERLKGVDSTLKIQPAKLEDSAVYLCASRGIQNRARLGYTFGSGTRLTVV.

In its sample, this clonotype was seen many times. This chain joins TRBV5-1 and TRBJ1-1, with 7 nucleotides matching TRBD1. Trimming took 3 bases from V and 6 from J; bases not matched to a gene: 5. This CDR3 comprises 13 residues. Germline V lookup: CDR1 SGHRS, CDR2 YFSETQ. The CDR3 bases are TGCGCCAGCAGCTCTTGGGGGACAGCTGAAGCTTTCTTT. It encodes CASSSWGTAEAFF.

The chain is built from TRBV6-2 or TRBV6-3 and TRBJ1-5; D is undetermined. Between the trimmed V and J ends, which lost 6 bases and 0 bases, there was a span of 6 bases. Germline V CDR1 and CDR2: MNHEY, SVGEGT. This CDR3 region has 13 residues. The CDR3 bases are TGTGCCAGCAGGGGGTATAGCAATCAGCCCCAGCATTTT. Protein product: CASRGYSNQPQHF.